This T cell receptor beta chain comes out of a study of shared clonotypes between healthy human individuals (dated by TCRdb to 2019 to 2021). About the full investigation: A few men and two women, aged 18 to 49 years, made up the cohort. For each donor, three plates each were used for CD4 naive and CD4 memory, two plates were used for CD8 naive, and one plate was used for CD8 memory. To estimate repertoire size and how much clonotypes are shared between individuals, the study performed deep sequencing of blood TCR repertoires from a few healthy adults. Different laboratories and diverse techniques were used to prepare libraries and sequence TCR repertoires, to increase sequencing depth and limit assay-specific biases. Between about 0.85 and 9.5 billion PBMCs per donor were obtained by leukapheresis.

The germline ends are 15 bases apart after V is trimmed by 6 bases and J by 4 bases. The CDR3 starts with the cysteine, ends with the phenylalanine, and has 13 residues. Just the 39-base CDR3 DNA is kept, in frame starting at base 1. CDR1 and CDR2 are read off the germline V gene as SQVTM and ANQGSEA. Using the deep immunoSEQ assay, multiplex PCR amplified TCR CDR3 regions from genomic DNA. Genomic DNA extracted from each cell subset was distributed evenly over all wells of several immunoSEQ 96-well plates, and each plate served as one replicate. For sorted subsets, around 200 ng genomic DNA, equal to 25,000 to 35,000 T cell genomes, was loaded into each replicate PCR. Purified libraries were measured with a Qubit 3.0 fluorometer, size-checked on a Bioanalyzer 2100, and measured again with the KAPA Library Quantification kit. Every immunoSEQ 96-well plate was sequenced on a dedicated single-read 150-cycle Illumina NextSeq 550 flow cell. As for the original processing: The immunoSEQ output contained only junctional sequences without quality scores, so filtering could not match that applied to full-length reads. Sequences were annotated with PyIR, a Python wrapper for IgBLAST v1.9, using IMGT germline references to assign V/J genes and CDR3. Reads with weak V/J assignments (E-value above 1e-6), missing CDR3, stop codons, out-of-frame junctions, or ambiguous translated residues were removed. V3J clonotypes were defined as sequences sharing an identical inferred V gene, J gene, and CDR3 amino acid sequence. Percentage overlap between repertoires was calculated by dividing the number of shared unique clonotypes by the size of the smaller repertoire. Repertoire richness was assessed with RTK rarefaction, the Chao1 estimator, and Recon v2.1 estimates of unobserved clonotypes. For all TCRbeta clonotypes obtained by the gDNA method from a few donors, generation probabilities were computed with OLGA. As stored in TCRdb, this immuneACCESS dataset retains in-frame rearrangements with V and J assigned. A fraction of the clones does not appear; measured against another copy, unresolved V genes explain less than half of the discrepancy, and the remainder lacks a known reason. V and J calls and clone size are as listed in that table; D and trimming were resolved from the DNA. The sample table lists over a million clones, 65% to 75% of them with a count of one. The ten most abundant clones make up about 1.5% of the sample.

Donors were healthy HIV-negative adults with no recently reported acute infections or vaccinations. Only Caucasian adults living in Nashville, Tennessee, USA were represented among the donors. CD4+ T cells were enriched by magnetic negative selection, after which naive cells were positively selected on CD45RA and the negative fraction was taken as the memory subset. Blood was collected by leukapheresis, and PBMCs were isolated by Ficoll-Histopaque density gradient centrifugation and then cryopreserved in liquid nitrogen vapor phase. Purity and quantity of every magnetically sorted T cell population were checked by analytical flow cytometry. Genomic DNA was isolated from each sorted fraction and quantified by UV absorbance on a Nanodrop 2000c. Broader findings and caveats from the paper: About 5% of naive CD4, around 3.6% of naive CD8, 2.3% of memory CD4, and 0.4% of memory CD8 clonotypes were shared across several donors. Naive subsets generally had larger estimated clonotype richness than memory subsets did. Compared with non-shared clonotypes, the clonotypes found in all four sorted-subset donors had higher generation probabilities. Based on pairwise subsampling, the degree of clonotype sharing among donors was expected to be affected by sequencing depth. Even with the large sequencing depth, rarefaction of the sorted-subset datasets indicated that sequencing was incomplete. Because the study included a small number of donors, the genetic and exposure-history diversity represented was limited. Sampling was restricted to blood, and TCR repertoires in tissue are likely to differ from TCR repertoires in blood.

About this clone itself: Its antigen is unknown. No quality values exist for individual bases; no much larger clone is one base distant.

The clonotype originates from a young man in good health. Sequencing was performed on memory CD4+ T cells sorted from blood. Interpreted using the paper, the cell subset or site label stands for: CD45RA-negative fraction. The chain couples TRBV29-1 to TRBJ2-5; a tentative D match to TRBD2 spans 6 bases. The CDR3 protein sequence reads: CSVRRDLRETQYF. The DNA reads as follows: TGCAGCGTGCGCCGGGACTTAAGAGAGACCCAGTACTTC.